This TCR beta chain was recovered during a study of blood T cell repertoires in COVID-19. Background on the study: There were acute and convalescent COVID-19 samples, and they came from the United States, Italy and Spain.

V shed 1 base and J 2 bases; nucleotides not matched to a gene: 7. The CDR3 runs 17 residues. Germline lookup yields CDR1 MGHRA and CDR2 YSYEKL. Methods used by the authors: Cell counts per sample came from amplifying reference gene primers. The assay was immunoSEQ multiplex PCR, and TCRdb's table has in-frame clones only and misses some. V, J and clone size were drawn from that table, and D and trimming were deduced from the DNA. The sample holds 20,000 to 30,000 clones; around 95% are singletons and the top ten take 3.5% to 5%. What was sequenced was peripheral blood. The source of this sequence is a human donor with active COVID-19. The donor label of this sample is uncertain. V and J are TRBV4-1 and TRBJ2-3; 9 bases line up with TRBD2. The DNA for the CDR3 is TGCGCCAGCAGCCAAGCTGAGGTAGCGGGGGACACAGATACGCAGTATTTT. It is translated as CASSQAEVAGDTDTQYF.